A single sample is the source of the 28 T cell receptor beta chains below, sequenced in a study of graft-versus-host responses after intestinal transplantation. No antigen has been identified for these receptors. The method was immunoSEQ multiplex PCR; TCRdb's version includes in-frame clones alone and lacks a portion of them. The sample lists about 90,000 clones; 91% were seen once. Sequencing used unstimulated CD4+ T cells sorted from spleen or lymph node cells, obtained before transplant. The receptors here all came from a human donor who was the organ donor for an intestinal transplant.

The chain has TRBV5-5 and TRBJ2-6, with TRBD1 identical over 8 bases. The CDR3 has 17 residues. Per the germline V gene, CDR1 is SGHKS and CDR2 is YYEKEE (reference sequence). The J segment lost 4 bases and the V segment lost 5 bases, leaving 11 bases of the junction unmatched. CDR3 sequence (DNA): TGTGCCAGCAGTTTCTCAACCGGACAGGGAGGGGCCAACGTCCTGACTTTC. Its protein is CASSFSTGQGGANVLTF.

This chain connects TRBV5-1 to TRBJ1-1; D perhaps matches TRBD1 (6 bases). Trimming pared 4 bases from V and 6 bases from J, leaving 19 bases between. From germline, CDR1 is SGHRS and CDR2 YFSETQ. This CDR3 is built from 15 residues. DNA for the CDR3: TGCGCCAGCAGCCCAATCAGGGGACATTTGGCTGAAGCTTTCTTT. This encodes CASSPIRGHLAEAFF.

The chain is built from TRBV6-7 and TRBJ1-3, with 7 bases that match TRBD1. TRBV6-7 is flagged as an ORF with uncertain function. Trimming took 9 bases from V and 4 from J; bases not matched to a gene: 3. CDR3 length equals 12 residues. CDR3 coding DNA: TGTGCCAGTTTGACAGGGGGAAACACCATATATTTT. This sequence encodes CASLTGGNTIYF.

This sequence joins TRBV19 and TRBJ2-3; 10 nucleotides agree with TRBD1. There are 16 residues in the CDR3. J gave up 1 base and V 4 bases, and 5 bases lay outside the gene matches. CDR1 is LNHDA, CDR2 SQIVND, per germline (reference sequence). For the CDR3, the DNA is TGTGCCAGTAGTACTCGAGGGACAGGGGGCACAGATACGCAGTATTTT. Its translation is CASSTRGTGGTDTQYF.

DNA for the CDR3: TGCGCCAGCAGCTCGGGTCGGCGGGGCACTAGCACAGATACGCAGTATTTT. It yields the protein CASSSGRRGTSTDTQYF. The chain has TRBV5-1 and TRBJ2-3, with D perhaps matching TRBD2 (6 bases). With 3 bases removed from V and 0 bases from J, the gap between germline ends came to 17 bases. The germline V gene encodes CDR1 SGHRS and CDR2 YFSETQ. The CDR3 has 17 residues.

This chain connects TRBV21-1 to TRBJ1-5; TRBD1, the D gene given by the table, was not confirmed from the DNA. TRBV21-1 is recorded as a pseudogene. CDR3 size: 15 residues. The CDR3 region has the DNA TGTGCCAGCAGCCGACAGGGGTATAGCAATCAGCCCCAGCATTTT. Amino acid sequence: CASSRQGYSNQPQHF.

This clone occurred a few times. The chain joins TRBV6-1 to TRBJ1-5, with D hard to call. V was pared by 2 bases and J by 5 bases, with 7 bases between. The length of the CDR3 is 13 residues. The germline gives CDR1 MNHNS, CDR2 SASEGT. The CDR3 DNA reads TGTGCCAGCAGTGAAAACCGCGATCAGCCCCAGCATTTT. It yields the protein CASSENRDQPQHF.

The chain joins TRBV2 to TRBJ2-3; TRBD2 aligns across 8 bases. The V segment lost 5 bases and the J segment 6 bases; nucleotides outside the gene matches: 10. CDR3 length equals 15 residues. Germline V lookup: CDR1 SNHLY, CDR2 FYNNEI. The CDR3 DNA sequence: TGTGCCAGCAGTACCCCTGGGGCGGGAGGTGATACGCAGTATTTT. This sequence encodes CASSTPGAGGDTQYF. Variable domain in full (rest from reference TRBV2 and TRBJ2-3): EPEVTQTPSHQVTQMGQEVILRCVPISNHLYFYWYRQILGQKVEFLVSFYNNEISEKSEIFDDQFSVERPDGSNFTLKIRSTKLEDSAMYFCASSTPGAGGDTQYFGPGTRLTVL.

CDR3: CASSSRQGRETQYF. CDR3 bases: TGTGCCAGCAGCTCAAGACAGGGTCGAGAGACCCAGTACTTC. V and J are TRBV6-5 and TRBJ2-5; 7 positions match TRBD1. The germline V gene has CDR1 MNHEY and CDR2 SVGAGI. V lost 6 bases, J lost 4 bases, and 8 bases stayed unmatched. The CDR3 is 14 residues long.

The rearrangement uses TRBV11-3 and TRBJ2-5; TRBD2 aligns across 13 bases. Germline CDR1 and CDR2: SGHNT and YENEEA. The J segment lost 4 bases and the V segment lost 1 base, leaving 6 bases of the junction unmatched. The CDR3 length is 17 residues. The CDR3, as DNA: TGTGCCAGCAGCTTAGGTCGGACTAGCGGGAGTAGAGAGACCCAGTACTTC. It is translated as CASSLGRTSGSRETQYF.

The chain employs TRBV18 and TRBJ2-1, with 9 positions matching TRBD1. Germline-derived CDR1 and CDR2 are KGHSH and LQKENI. The CDR3 covers 17 residues. V dropped 4 bases and J dropped 3; count of bases not matched to a gene: 10. The CDR3 DNA reads as TGTGCCAGCTCACGACACCAGCCGGGACAGGGCTACAATGAGCAGTTCTTC. Protein sequence: CASSRHQPGQGYNEQFF.

The V call is TRBV6-5, the J call TRBJ2-7; D not certain. Germline CDR1 and CDR2: MNHEY and SVGAGI. The length of the CDR3 is 12 residues. The V end was cut by 2 bases, the J end by 2 bases, with 4 bases between. This chain's CDR3 is CASSYHTYEQYF. The DNA for the CDR3 is TGTGCCAGCAGTTACCACACCTACGAGCAGTACTTC.

The V gene is TRBV27, the J gene TRBJ2-2; the D is unclear. The CDR3 is made up of 13 amino acids. V was clipped by 1 base and J by 7 bases, with 7 bases between them. Germline V gives CDR1 MNHEY, CDR2 SMNVEV (reference sequence). CDR3 coding DNA: TGTGCCAGCAGTTTATTCTCCGGCGGGGAGCTGTTTTTT. As protein: CASSLFSGGELFF.

This clone was counted a few times. The V gene is TRBV28, the J gene TRBJ1-5, with 8 bases lining up with TRBD1. The V gene end was trimmed by 5 bases and the J gene end by 4 bases; junction bases not matched to a gene: 10. Germline V CDR1 and CDR2: MDHEN, SYDVKM. The length of the CDR3 is 16 residues. CDR3 residues: CASSGFDRGQNQPQHF. The CDR3, as DNA: TGTGCCAGCAGTGGATTTGACAGGGGTCAGAATCAGCCCCAGCATTTT.

V is TRBV6-5 and J is TRBJ1-2, with 9 bases identical to TRBD1. This CDR3 has 15 residues. V gave up 6 bases and J gave up 8 bases; unmatched junction bases: 13. Germline V CDR1 and CDR2: MNHEY, SVGAGI. Written as DNA, the CDR3 is TGTGCCAGCAGCACAAACGGACAGGGGAGGGGAGGCTACACCTTC. It yields the protein CASSTNGQGRGGYTF.

In its sample, this clone was seen a few times. The chain links TRBV11-3 to TRBJ2-1, with 7 bases identical to TRBD2. Losses at the gene ends were 2 bases for V and 7 bases for J; bases not matched to a gene: 11. Germline lookup yields CDR1 SGHNT and CDR2 YENEEA. The CDR3 loop spans 16 amino acids. The CDR3 protein is CASSLYSGGWKNEQFF. The CDR3 DNA reads TGTGCCAGCAGCTTATATTCCGGGGGGTGGAAAAATGAGCAGTTCTTC.

This chain joins TRBV12-1 and TRBJ2-7; the table calls TRBD2, which could not be checked here. TRBV12-1 is a known pseudogene. CDR3 length: 13 amino acids. The CDR3 here is CASSQFLVVGQYF. In nucleotides, the CDR3 is TGTGCCAGCAGCCAATTCCTAGTAGTTGGGCAGTACTTC.

The chain joins TRBV28 to TRBJ2-5; 7 bases are shared with TRBD2. Germline values: CDR1 MDHEN, CDR2 SYDVKM. After removal of 5 bases from V and 3 bases from J, the junction contained 15 bases not matched to a gene. The CDR3 loop spans 17 amino acids. CDR3 DNA: TGTGCCAGCAGTCGAAAGGTATCGCGGGAGCGAAAAGAGACCCAGTACTTC. Residues: CASSRKVSRERKETQYF.

The chain uses TRBV5-4 and TRBJ2-5, with TRBD1 matching 8 bases. The V gene end was trimmed by 3 bases and the J gene end by 5 bases; junction bases not matched to a gene: 6. This CDR3 contains 14 residues. Germline V CDR1 and CDR2: SGHNT, YYREEE (reference sequence). The CDR3 sequence is CASSSGQAPETQYF. CDR3 sequence (DNA): TGTGCCAGCAGCTCGGGACAGGCCCCCGAGACCCAGTACTTC.

This rearrangement joins TRBV7-9 to TRBJ2-7; 10 bases align to TRBD1. V trimming: 5 bases; J trimming: 4 bases; junction bases outside the gene matches: 5. The CDR3 runs to 14 residues. Germline CDR1 reads SEHNR; CDR2 reads FQNEAQ (reference sequence). The CDR3: CASSIDRGLYEQYF. The CDR3 DNA reads TGTGCCAGCAGCATAGACAGGGGGCTATACGAGCAGTACTTC.

Only one count was recorded for this clone. The gene calls are TRBV27 and TRBJ2-2; tentatively, D is TRBD2 (7 bases). The CDR3 totals 14 residues. V shed 2 bases and J shed 7 bases, with 11 bases lying between them. Germline V gives CDR1 MNHEY, CDR2 SMNVEV (reference sequence). In DNA, the CDR3 is TGTGCCAGCAGTTTAACAGGGAGGGTCGGGGAGCTGTTTTTT. This sequence encodes CASSLTGRVGELFF.

The chain employs TRBV18 and TRBJ2-5, with a tentative D call TRBD1 (5 bases). There are 14 residues in the CDR3. Germline V gives CDR1 KGHSH, CDR2 LQKENI. Deletions cut 3 bases from V and 3 bases from J, with 11 bases between. Here the CDR3 reads CASSPTVAEETQYF. The CDR3 coding sequence is TGTGCCAGCTCACCGACAGTTGCCGAAGAGACCCAGTACTTC.

The chain couples TRBV7-2 to TRBJ2-2, with D maybe TRBD1 (5 bases). Germline CDR1 SGHTA, CDR2 FQGNSA. The CDR3 is 16 amino acids. V lost 1 base, J lost 5 bases, and 14 bases lay in between. In DNA form, the CDR3 reads TGTGCCAGCAGCTTAGTCGGTTTTGCAGGGACCGGGGAGCTGTTTTTT. This sequence encodes CASSLVGFAGTGELFF.

V and J are TRBV2 and TRBJ2-2, with D perhaps TRBD1 (6 bases). The CDR3 extends over 13 amino acids. Germline-derived CDR1 and CDR2 are SNHLY and FYNNEI. Trimming cost V 6 bases and J 2 bases, with 7 bases left between them. The CDR3 sequence: CASRGTNTGELFF. Written as DNA, the CDR3 is TGTGCCAGCAGAGGGACAAACACCGGGGAGCTGTTTTTT.

The chain uses TRBV25-1 and TRBJ2-5; the match to TRBD2 covers 7 bases. The germline V gene has CDR1 MGHDK and CDR2 SYGVNS. Unmatched junction bases numbered 14, after V lost 6 bases and J lost 4 bases. This CDR3 comprises 16 residues. The CDR3 DNA sequence: TGTGCCAGCAGCAGCATTTTCGGGACTAAGGGAGAGACCCAGTACTTC. Translated: CASSSIFGTKGETQYF.

This chain connects TRBV4-1 to TRBJ2-7; 8 bases line up with TRBD2. The CDR3 spans 15 residues. CDR1 is MGHRA and CDR2 is YSYEKL in the germline V gene. Trimming took 0 bases from V and 5 from J; bases not matched to a gene: 6. The CDR3 region is CASSQEKDGRDEQYF. The CDR3 nucleotides are TGCGCCAGCAGCCAAGAAAAAGACGGGAGGGACGAGCAGTACTTC.

The chain links TRBV10-3 to TRBJ1-4, with a possible D match to TRBD1 (5 bases). This CDR3 comprises 11 residues. Germline V gene sequence: CDR1 ENHRY, CDR2 SYGVKD. V gave up 5 bases and J gave up 13 bases, with 11 bases separating them. In DNA, the CDR3 is TGTGCCATCAGTTCGGGGGGAAGACTGTTTTTT. Translation gives CAISSGGRLFF.

This chain uses TRBV15 with TRBJ1-3, with TRBD1 identical over 8 bases. V lost 3 bases to trimming and J lost 2 bases; unmatched junction nucleotides: 6. The CDR3 length is 16 residues. Germline-derived CDR1 and CDR2 are LNHNV and YYDKDF (reference sequence). The CDR3 spells CATSRDPTGAGNTIYF. CDR3 bases: TGTGCCACCAGCAGGGATCCGACAGGGGCTGGAAACACCATATATTTT.